This is a list of T cell receptor beta chains from one sample in a study of cytomegalovirus exposure and HLA in healthy donors. Measured with immunoSEQ multiplex PCR; TCRdb has only the in-frame clones, and not every one. The sample yields some 120,000 clones, 74% seen once. Sample: PBMCs. The receptors here all came from a human donor in good health. Each CDR3 is given with its conserved first and last residue. Expanded clones are given a class, and other clones once, few, many or no size at all.

cdr3_length v_call clone_size cdr3_aa
17 TRBV7-6 . CASSLVPTRQHEETQYF
14 TRBV15 few CATRKNSGANVLTF
14 TRBV29-1 . CSVGLAGAYNEQFF
14 TRBV15 few CATSFKTGAQPQHF
14 TRBV30 . CAWSFGLPGEKLFF
16 TRBV21-1 few CASYGELAGDSHTQYF
14 TRBV29-1 . CSVSWGQSTYEQYF
14 TRBV28 . CASSLWTSGRKKFF
14 TRBV5-6 . CASSHQGSKDTQYF
14 TRBV19 . CASSLGTNTGELFF
15 TRBV7-2 once CASSLGRAGNSPLHF
15 TRBV7-2 . CASSPDRGFNYGYTF
15 TRBV6-6 . CASTLLGTGVHEQFF
15 TRBV6-1 . CASGLEASSYNEQFF
15 TRBV11-2 once CASSSGTGKGETQYF
14 TRBV27 . CASSYRASNEKLFF
19 TRBV11-2 . CASSLDRRKGGLVSLEQYF
15 TRBV7-6 once CASSRGQVGNTEAFF
15 TRBV5-1 once CASSSTGLFNEKLFF
14 TRBV11-2 . CASSHRQGGETQYF
15 TRBV5-1 . CASSLGTSGPYEQYF
16 TRBV28 . CASSLWGTGGGETQYF
12 TRBV27 . CASSDTPGELFF
15 TRBV5-8 . CASSLAGTGGVEQYF
17 TRBV5-1 . CASSLVPGGVSGETQYF
15 TRBV9 few CASSAWDSWSTEAFF
16 TRBV28 . CASSYSDRGGGNTIYF
13 TRBV5-4 . CASRKGQFYGYTF
13 TRBV5-6 . CASSQDRNTEAFF
11 TRBV7-9 . CASSFVQKAFF
18 TRBV4-2 . CASSQGTSGGAGVETQYF
17 TRBV27 . CASSSPETSGVLWELFF
13 TRBV5-1 . CASSLDRAKTQYF
15 TRBV19 . CASSIGGGGADTQYF
15 TRBV9 . CASSVIGTGLDTQYF
13 TRBV30 . CAWSGRVWWEAFF
12 TRBV28 . CASSYRESGYTF
15 TRBV28 . CASSLPRGRRQPQHF
13 TRBV30 . CAWTREGSGGYTF
14 TRBV5-1 . CASSFGSQQSGYTF
12 TRBV7-2 . CASSFNPREQYF
12 TRBV2 . CASRTTGCAAFF